This T cell receptor (beta chain) emerged from a study of graft-versus-host responses after intestinal transplantation. Study overall: The whole recipient group had anti-thymocyte globulin induction followed by tacrolimus and steroids for three to four years.

Overall study findings and caveats: After transplant, early declines in HvG clones were associated with peak levels of circulating GvH clones. GvH clones occurred in recipient marrow; some first appeared in ileum or blood. Patients with graft-donor T cell macrochimerism had high graft-versus-host to host-versus-graft clonal ratios in allografts.

As to this clone: As yet, its antigen is unknown.

Germline assignment: CDR1 LNHDA and CDR2 SQIVND (reference sequence). The V and J ends lost 6 bases and 8 bases respectively, with 4 bases between them. The CDR3 contains 10 residues. Clones were sequenced by immunoSEQ multiplex PCR, and TCRdb holds only the in-frame ones, with some missing. The table lists approximately 90,000 clones, around 90% of them singletons. The source is a human donor who was the organ donor for an intestinal transplant. Material: unstimulated CD8+ T cells sorted from spleen or lymph node cells, obtained before transplant. This rearrangement joins TRBV19 to TRBJ2-2; D gene unclear. CDR3 nucleotides: TGTGCCAGTAGCTCGGGGGAGCTGTTTTTT. Translating gives CASSSGELFF.